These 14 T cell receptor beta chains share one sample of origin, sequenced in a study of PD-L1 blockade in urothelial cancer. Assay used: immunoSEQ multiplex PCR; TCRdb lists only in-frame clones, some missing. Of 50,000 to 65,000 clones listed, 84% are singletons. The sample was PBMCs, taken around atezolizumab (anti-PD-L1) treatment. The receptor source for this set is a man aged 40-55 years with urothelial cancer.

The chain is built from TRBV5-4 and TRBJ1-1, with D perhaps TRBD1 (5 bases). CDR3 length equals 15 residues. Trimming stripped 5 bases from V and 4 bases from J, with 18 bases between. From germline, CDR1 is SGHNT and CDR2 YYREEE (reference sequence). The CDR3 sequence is CASSMAGGSVTEAFF. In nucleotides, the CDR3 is TGTGCCAGCAGTATGGCGGGGGGATCAGTCACTGAAGCTTTCTTT.

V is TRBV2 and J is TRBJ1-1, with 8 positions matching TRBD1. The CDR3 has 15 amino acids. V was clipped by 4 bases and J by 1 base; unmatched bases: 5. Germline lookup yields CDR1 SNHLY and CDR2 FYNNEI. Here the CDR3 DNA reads TGTGCCAGCAGTGGGTGGGACAGGCGGAACACTGAAGCTTTCTTT. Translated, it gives CASSGWDRRNTEAFF.

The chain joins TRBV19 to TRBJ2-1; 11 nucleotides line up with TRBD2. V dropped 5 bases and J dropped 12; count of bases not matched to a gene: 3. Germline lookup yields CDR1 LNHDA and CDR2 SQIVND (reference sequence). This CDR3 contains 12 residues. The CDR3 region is CASSFGTSGQFF. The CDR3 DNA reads TGTGCCAGTAGTTTCGGGACTAGCGGGCAGTTCTTC.

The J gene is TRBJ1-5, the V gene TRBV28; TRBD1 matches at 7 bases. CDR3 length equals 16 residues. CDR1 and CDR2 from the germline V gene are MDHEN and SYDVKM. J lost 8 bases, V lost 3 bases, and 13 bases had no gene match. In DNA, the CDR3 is TGTGCCAGCAGTTTGATGACAGGGACTCCGGGTGAGCCCCAGCATTTT. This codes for CASSLMTGTPGEPQHF.

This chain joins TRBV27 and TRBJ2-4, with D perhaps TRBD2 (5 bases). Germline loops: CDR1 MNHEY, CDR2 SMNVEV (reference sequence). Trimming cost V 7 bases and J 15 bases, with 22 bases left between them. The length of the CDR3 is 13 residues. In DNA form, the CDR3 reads TGTGCCAGCACTCCCCGAACCGGGGAGATCCCGTACTTC. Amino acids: CASTPRTGEIPYF.

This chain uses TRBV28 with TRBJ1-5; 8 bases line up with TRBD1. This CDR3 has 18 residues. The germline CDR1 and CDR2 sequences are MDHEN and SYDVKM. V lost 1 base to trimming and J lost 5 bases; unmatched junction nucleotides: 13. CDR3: CASSLFHPALGQDQPQHF. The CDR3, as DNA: TGTGCCAGCAGTTTATTCCACCCCGCCCTGGGACAGGATCAGCCCCAGCATTTT.

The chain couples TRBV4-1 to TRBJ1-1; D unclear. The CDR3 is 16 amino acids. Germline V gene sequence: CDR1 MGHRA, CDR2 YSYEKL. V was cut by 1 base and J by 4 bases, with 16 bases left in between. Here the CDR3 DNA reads TGCGCCAGCAGCCAAGCGGCAGGAAGAGATAGCACTGAAGCTTTCTTT. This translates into CASSQAAGRDSTEAFF.

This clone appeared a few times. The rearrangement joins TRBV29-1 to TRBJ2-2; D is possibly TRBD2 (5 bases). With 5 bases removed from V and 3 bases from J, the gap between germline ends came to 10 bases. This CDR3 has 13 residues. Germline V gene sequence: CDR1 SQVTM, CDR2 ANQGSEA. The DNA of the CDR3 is TGCAGCGTTTATCAGGAGGACACCGGGGAGCTGTTTTTT. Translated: CSVYQEDTGELFF.

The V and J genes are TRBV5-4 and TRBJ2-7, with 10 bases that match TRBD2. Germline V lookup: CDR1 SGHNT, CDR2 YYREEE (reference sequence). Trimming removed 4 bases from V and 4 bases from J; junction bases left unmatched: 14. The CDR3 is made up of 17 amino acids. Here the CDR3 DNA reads TGTGCCAGCAGCGACGCAGGAGGACTAGCGGAATCTTACGAGCAGTACTTC. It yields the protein CASSDAGGLAESYEQYF.

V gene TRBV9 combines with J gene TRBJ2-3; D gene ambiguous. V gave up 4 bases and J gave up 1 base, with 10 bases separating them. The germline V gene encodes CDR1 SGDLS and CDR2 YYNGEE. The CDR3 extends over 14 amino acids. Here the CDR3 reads CASSPRTGTDTQYF. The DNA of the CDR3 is TGTGCCAGCAGCCCCCGAACTGGCACAGATACGCAGTATTTT.

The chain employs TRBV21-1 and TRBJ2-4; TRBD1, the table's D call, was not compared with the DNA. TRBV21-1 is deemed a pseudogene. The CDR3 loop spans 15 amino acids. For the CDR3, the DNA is TGTGCCAGCATCATTACAGGAACCCCCAAAAACATTCAGTACTTC. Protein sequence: CASIITGTPKNIQYF.

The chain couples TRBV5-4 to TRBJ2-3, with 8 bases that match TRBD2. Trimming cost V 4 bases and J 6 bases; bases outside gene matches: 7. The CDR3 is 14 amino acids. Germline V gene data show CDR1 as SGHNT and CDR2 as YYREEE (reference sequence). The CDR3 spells CASSPLPGGDTQYF. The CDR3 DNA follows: TGTGCCAGCAGCCCCCTCCCGGGAGGGGATACGCAGTATTTT.

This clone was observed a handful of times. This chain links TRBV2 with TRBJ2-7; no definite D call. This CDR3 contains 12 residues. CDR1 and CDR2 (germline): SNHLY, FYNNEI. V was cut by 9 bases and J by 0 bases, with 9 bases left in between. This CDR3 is CASTAGSYEQYF. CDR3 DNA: TGTGCCAGTACGGCAGGCTCCTACGAGCAGTACTTC. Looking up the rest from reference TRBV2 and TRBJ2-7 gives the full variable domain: EPEVTQTPSHQVTQMGQEVILRCVPISNHLYFYWYRQILGQKVEFLVSFYNNEISEKSEIFDDQFSVERPDGSNFTLKIRSTKLEDSAMYFCASTAGSYEQYFGPGTRLTVT.

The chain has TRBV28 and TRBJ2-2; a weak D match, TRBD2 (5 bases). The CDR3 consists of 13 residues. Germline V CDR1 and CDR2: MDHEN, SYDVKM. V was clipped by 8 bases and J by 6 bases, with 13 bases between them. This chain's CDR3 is CASLVREAGELFF. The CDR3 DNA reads TGTGCCAGCTTAGTTCGGGAAGCCGGGGAGCTGTTTTTT.